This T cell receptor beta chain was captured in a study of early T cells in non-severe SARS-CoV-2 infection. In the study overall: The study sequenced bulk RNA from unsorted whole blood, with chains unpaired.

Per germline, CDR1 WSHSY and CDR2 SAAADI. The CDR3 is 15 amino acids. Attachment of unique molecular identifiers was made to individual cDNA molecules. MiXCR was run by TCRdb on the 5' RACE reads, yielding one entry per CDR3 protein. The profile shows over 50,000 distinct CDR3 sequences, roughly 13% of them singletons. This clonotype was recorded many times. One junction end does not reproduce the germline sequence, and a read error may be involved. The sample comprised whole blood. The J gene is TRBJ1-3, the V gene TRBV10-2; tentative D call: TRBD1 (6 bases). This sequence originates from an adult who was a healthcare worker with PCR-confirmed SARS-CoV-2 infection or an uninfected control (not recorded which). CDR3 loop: CASGLGGISENTIYF. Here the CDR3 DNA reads TGCGCCAGCGGCCTGGGGGGCATCTCTGAAAACACCATATATTTT.